The 25 T cell receptor beta chains below all came from one sample that was sequenced in a study of CD4+ T cells in melanoma. The table came from immunoSEQ multiplex PCR; TCRdb's copy has only in-frame clones and leaves some out. The data hold over 130,000 clones, with about 93% observed a single time. Receptors originate from a human donor with melanoma.

There are a few counts of this clone. V is TRBV11-1 and J is TRBJ2-1; TRBD1 agrees at 7 bases. After removal of 5 bases from V and 4 bases from J, the junction contained 8 bases not matched to a gene. Germline V CDR1 and CDR2: SGHAT, FQDESV (reference sequence). The CDR3 has 15 amino acids. CDR3 amino acids: CASSHGRGLYNEQFF. In nucleotides, the CDR3 is TGTGCCAGCAGCCATGGCAGGGGGTTGTACAATGAGCAGTTCTTC.

The rearrangement uses TRBV18 and TRBJ2-7, with D tentatively TRBD1 or TRBD2 (6 bases each). Trimming shortened V by 6 bases and J by 6 bases, and 15 bases separated the two germline ends. The germline CDR1 and CDR2 sequences are KGHSH and LQKENI. CDR3 length: 13 residues. The CDR3: CASSRDNNSEQYF. DNA of the CDR3: TGTGCCAGCTCGCGGGACAATAATTCCGAGCAGTACTTC. Full variable domain (remainder filled in from reference TRBV18 and TRBJ2-7): NAGVMQNPRHLVRRRGQEARLRCSPMKGHSHVYWYRQLPEEGLKFMVYLQKENIIDESGMPKERFSAEFPKEGPSILRIQQVVRGDSAAYFCASSRDNNSEQYFGPGTRLTVT.

The genes are TRBV28 and TRBJ2-3; no clear D gene. V was clipped by 5 bases and J by 9 bases, with 9 bases between them. The CDR3 consists of 11 residues. Germline V gene lookup returns CDR1 MDHEN and CDR2 SYDVKM. The chain's CDR3 is CASSDVRTQYF. The CDR3 nucleotides are TGTGCCAGCAGTGATGTCAGGACGCAGTATTTT.

The chain uses TRBV10-3 and TRBJ1-2; a weak D match, TRBD1 (5 bases). The CDR3 totals 14 residues. Trimming left V 6 bases short and J 4 bases short, with 15 bases between. CDR1 is ENHRY, CDR2 SYGVKD, per germline. The CDR3 sequence is CAISRNQGIYGYTF. The DNA of the CDR3 is TGTGCCATCAGCCGAAACCAGGGCATCTATGGCTACACCTTC.

The chain couples TRBV18 to TRBJ2-5; tentatively, D is TRBD1 (6 bases). Germline V lookup: CDR1 KGHSH, CDR2 LQKENI. V lost 4 bases and J 3 bases, leaving 9 bases between the germline ends. The CDR3 contains 13 residues. The CDR3 spells CASSLSGEETQYF. CDR3 DNA: TGTGCCAGCTCACTTTCAGGGGAAGAGACCCAGTACTTC. The whole variable domain, filled in from reference TRBV18 and TRBJ2-5, reads NAGVMQNPRHLVRRRGQEARLRCSPMKGHSHVYWYRQLPEEGLKFMVYLQKENIIDESGMPKERFSAEFPKEGPSILRIQQVVRGDSAAYFCASSLSGEETQYFGPGTRLLVL.

V is TRBV19 and J is TRBJ2-7; the match to TRBD2 covers 13 bases. CDR1 is LNHDA, CDR2 SQIVND, per germline (reference sequence). Trimming cost V 5 bases and J 3 bases; bases outside gene matches: 7. This CDR3 spans 16 amino acids. The CDR3 sequence is CASSSPWTSGSYEQYF. The DNA for the CDR3 is TGTGCCAGTAGTTCCCCTTGGACTAGCGGGAGCTACGAGCAGTACTTC. The complete variable domain, with remaining parts taken from reference TRBV19 and TRBJ2-7, reads DGGITQSPKYLFRKEGQNVTLSCEQNLNHDAMYWYRQDPGQGLRLIYYSQIVNDFQKGDIAEGYSVSREKKESFPLTVTSAQKNPTAFYLCASSSPWTSGSYEQYFGPGTRLTVT.

The chain employs TRBV7-2 and TRBJ2-5; D assignment may be TRBD1 or TRBD2 (5 bases each). This CDR3 has 15 residues. Germline CDR1 reads SGHTA; CDR2 reads FQGNSA. Between the trimmed V and J ends, which lost 5 bases and 2 bases, there was a span of 15 bases. The CDR3 DNA is TGTGCCAGCAGCCCGCAGGGACGGCTACAAGAGACCCAGTACTTC. Residues: CASSPQGRLQETQYF. Supplemented by reference TRBV7-2 and TRBJ2-5, the full variable domain reads GAGVSQSPSNKVTEKGKDVELRCDPISGHTALYWYRQSLGQGLEFLIYFQGNSAPDKSGLPSDRFSAERTGGSVSTLTIQRTQQEDSAVYLCASSPQGRLQETQYFGPGTRLLVL.

V is TRBV5-4 and J is TRBJ2-7, with 15 bases matching TRBD2. The CDR3 has 16 residues. The V and J ends lost 3 bases and 4 bases, in that order; junction bases with no gene match: 5. The germline CDR1 and CDR2 sequences are SGHNT and YYREEE (reference sequence). CDR3 coding DNA: TGTGCCAGCAGCTCGGGACTAGCGGGGGGTGGGTACGAGCAGTACTTC. As protein: CASSSGLAGGGYEQYF. Combining the CDR3 with reference TRBV5-4 and TRBJ2-7 gives the whole variable domain ETGVTQSPTHLIKTRGQQVTLRCSSQSGHNTVSWYQQALGQGPQFIFQYYREEENGRGNFPPRFSGLQFPNYSSELNVNALELDDSALYLCASSSGLAGGGYEQYFGPGTRLTVT.

This rearrangement joins TRBV25-1 to TRBJ1-1; TRBD1 matches 9 bases. The CDR3 runs to 14 residues. Germline V gene sequence: CDR1 MGHDK, CDR2 SYGVNS. V was pared by 6 bases and J by 5 bases, with 7 bases of the junction left unmatched. In nucleotides, the CDR3 is TGTGCCAGCAGCATACAGGGGGCAGGGACTGAAGCTTTCTTT. Protein product: CASSIQGAGTEAFF.

V gene TRBV7-8 combines with J gene TRBJ1-2; a weak D match, TRBD1 (6 bases). With 1 base removed from V and 6 bases from J, the gap between germline ends came to 12 bases. The CDR3 extends over 14 amino acids. Germline CDR1 is SGHVS and CDR2 is FQNEAQ. Written as DNA, the CDR3 is TGTGCCAGCAGCTTAGACAGGGCTGGGGATGGCTACACCTTC. Translation: CASSLDRAGDGYTF.

CDR3 loop: CASSLIPKVLFF. The CDR3, as DNA: TGTGCCAGCAGCTTAATCCCGAAGGTTCTGTTTTTT. The chain has TRBV7-9 and TRBJ1-4, with D uncertain. CDR1 and CDR2 (germline): SEHNR, FQNEAQ (reference sequence). V shed 2 bases and J shed 14 bases, with 12 bases lying between them. The CDR3 consists of 12 residues.

A single count supports this clone. CDR3 bases: TGTGCCAGCAGTGATTTCTTAGGGACTCTTCGAAGCAATCAGCCCCAGCATTTT. Its protein product is CASSDFLGTLRSNQPQHF. This chain links TRBV2 with TRBJ1-5; D is possibly TRBD1 (5 bases). The V end lost 3 bases, the J end lost 1 base, and 19 bases lay between the germline ends. CDR3 size: 18 residues. Germline lookup yields CDR1 SNHLY and CDR2 FYNNEI.

The genes are TRBV14 and TRBJ2-4; the match to TRBD1 covers 10 bases. Unmatched junction bases numbered 5, after V lost 6 bases and J lost 6 bases. The CDR3 covers 14 residues. The germline V gene has CDR1 SGHDN and CDR2 FVKESK. CDR3 bases: TGTGCCAGCAGTGGTCGGGACAGGGGAAACATTCAGTACTTC. Translated: CASSGRDRGNIQYF.

The V gene is TRBV6-5, the J gene TRBJ1-4; 7 nucleotides agree with TRBD1. V lost 5 bases and J lost 5; bases outside the gene matches: 5. Germline-derived CDR1 and CDR2 are MNHEY and SVGAGI. The CDR3 loop spans 14 amino acids. In DNA, the CDR3 is TGTGCCAGCAGTCCTACAGGGGACAATGAAAAACTGTTTTTT. The encoded protein is CASSPTGDNEKLFF.

CDR3 region: CASSVEGGALVYGYTF. CDR3 sequence (DNA): TGTGCCAGCAGCGTCGAGGGGGGGGCTCTGGTTTATGGCTACACCTTC. The chain recombines TRBV9 with TRBJ1-2, with a tentative D call TRBD1 (6 bases). The V end was cut by 2 bases, the J end by 5 bases, with 19 bases between. This CDR3 region has 16 residues. Per the germline V gene, CDR1 is SGDLS and CDR2 is YYNGEE.

V usage is TRBV9 and J usage is TRBJ2-5, with D maybe TRBD2 (6 bases). This CDR3 region has 16 residues. The ends were cut back, 0 bases at V and 2 bases at J, with 14 bases in the middle. Germline CDR1 is SGDLS and CDR2 is YYNGEE. Here the CDR3 reads CASSVGVGGGQETQYF. Here the CDR3 DNA reads TGTGCCAGCAGCGTAGGGGTGGGGGGTGGACAAGAGACCCAGTACTTC.

This clone has more than one count but fewer than ten. V usage is TRBV7-9 and J usage is TRBJ2-1, with TRBD2 matching 7 bases. V was pared by 3 bases and J by 4 bases, with 18 bases of the junction left unmatched. Looked up from germline, CDR1 is SEHNR and CDR2 is FQNEAQ (reference sequence). This CDR3 is 19 amino acids long. CDR3 sequence: CASSFIRLASFSEYNEQFF. Here the CDR3 DNA reads TGTGCCAGCAGCTTTATCCGACTAGCATCTTTTTCGGAATACAATGAGCAGTTCTTC.

This chain joins TRBV5-1 and TRBJ2-7, with 8 bases lining up with TRBD1. The CDR3 runs to 14 residues. The ends lost 3 bases at V and 7 bases at J; junction bases unmatched: 9. Germline V gene data show CDR1 as SGHRS and CDR2 as YFSETQ. The DNA of the CDR3 is TGCGCCAGCAGCTGGGCGGGACAGGCTACGGAGCAGTACTTC. It is translated as CASSWAGQATEQYF.

J is TRBJ2-5 and V is TRBV6-4; 7 bases match TRBD1. The CDR3 runs 16 residues. V lost 8 bases and J lost 1; bases outside the gene matches: 13. Germline CDR1 reads MRHNA; CDR2 reads SNTAGT. The CDR3 loop is CASSWVWGQIQETQYF. CDR3 coding DNA: TGTGCCAGCTCTTGGGTATGGGGACAGATCCAAGAGACCCAGTACTTC.

V is TRBV5-1 and J is TRBJ1-1; a weak D match, TRBD1 (5 bases). Germline CDR1 is SGHRS and CDR2 is YFSETQ. There are 18 residues in the CDR3. Deletions cut 0 bases from V and 1 base from J, with 19 bases between. Here the CDR3 DNA reads TGCGCCAGCAGCTTGGCATCTAGGGACGGCCCAGAGAACACTGAAGCTTTCTTT. It specifies CASSLASRDGPENTEAFF. Drawing the rest from reference TRBV5-1 and TRBJ1-1, the complete variable domain is KAGVTQTPRYLIKTRGQQVTLSCSPISGHRSVSWYQQTPGQGLQFLFEYFSETQRNKGNFPGRFSGRQFSNSRSEMNVSTLELGDSALYLCASSLASRDGPENTEAFFGQGTRLTVV.

The chain couples TRBV15 to TRBJ2-7, with D possibly being TRBD1 (6 bases). CDR3 size: 14 residues. Germline loops: CDR1 LNHNV, CDR2 YYDKDF (reference sequence). Trimming left V 0 bases short and J 2 bases short, with 8 bases between. The DNA for the CDR3 is TGTGCCACCAGCAGAGAGGACAGTCCCTACGAGCAGTACTTC. Protein sequence: CATSREDSPYEQYF.

The chain is built from TRBV27 and TRBJ2-7; 8 bases line up with TRBD2. CDR3 length: 13 amino acids. The germline V gene encodes CDR1 MNHEY and CDR2 SMNVEV (reference sequence). Trimming took 4 bases from V and 3 from J; bases not matched to a gene: 2. The CDR3 coding sequence is TGTGCCAGCAGTTACGGGGGGGGCTACGAGCAGTACTTC. Translation gives CASSYGGGYEQYF.

This chain links TRBV5-5 with TRBJ1-1; D may be TRBD1 (6 bases). The CDR3 contains 14 residues. V was trimmed by 3 bases and J by 7 bases, leaving 16 bases between them. Germline assignment: CDR1 SGHKS and CDR2 YYEKEE (reference sequence). CDR3 sequence: CASSSQTGLVEAFF. The DNA for the CDR3 is TGTGCCAGCAGCTCCCAGACAGGCCTGGTTGAAGCTTTCTTT.

This clone came up once. The chain has TRBV30 and TRBJ1-2; 7 bases map to TRBD1. Germline values: CDR1 GTSNPN, CDR2 SVGIG (reference sequence). The CDR3 is made up of 16 amino acids. With V trimmed by 3 bases and J by 6 bases, 16 bases remained unmatched. Here the CDR3 reads CAWSQEGGGRSNGYTF. The CDR3 nucleotides are TGTGCCTGGAGCCAAGAGGGAGGGGGCCGATCGAATGGCTACACCTTC.

The chain carries TRBV5-1 and TRBJ1-4; the D gene is possibly TRBD1 (5 bases). The CDR3 runs 14 residues. V dropped 0 bases and J dropped 14 bases, with 17 bases sitting between them. The germline gives CDR1 SGHRS, CDR2 YFSETQ. DNA for the CDR3: TGCGCCAGCAGCTTGGAATTCGAACGGGCAGGGCTGTTTTTT. Its translation is CASSLEFERAGLFF.